These 25 T cell receptor beta chains share one sample of origin, sequenced in a study of blood T cell repertoires in COVID-19. Using immunoSEQ multiplex PCR, the repertoire was profiled, and TCRdb retains in-frame clones only, with some absent. The data contain about 120,000 clones, 75% to 90% of them singletons. Specimen: peripheral blood. The receptors originated from a woman between 65 and 79 years old with acute or convalescent COVID-19.

The rearrangement links TRBV18 to TRBJ1-5, with 10 bases fitting TRBD1. The CDR3 length is 15 residues. The J segment lost 5 bases and the V segment lost 4 bases, leaving 5 bases of the junction unmatched. Germline CDR1 is KGHSH and CDR2 is LQKENI. CDR3 sequence: CASSLKTGGDQPQHF. Written as DNA, the CDR3 is TGTGCCAGCTCACTAAAGACAGGGGGCGATCAGCCCCAGCATTTT.

The J gene is TRBJ1-6, the V gene TRBV19, with D hard to call. The CDR3 is 15 amino acids. CDR1 is LNHDA, CDR2 SQIVND, per germline (reference sequence). V dropped 5 bases and J dropped 7 bases, with 15 bases sitting between them. This CDR3 reads CASSGEGSGNSPLHF. CDR3 sequence (DNA): TGTGCCAGTAGTGGAGAAGGTTCGGGGAATTCACCCCTCCACTTT. Together with reference TRBV19 and TRBJ1-6, the CDR3 gives the full variable domain: DGGITQSPKYLFRKEGQNVTLSCEQNLNHDAMYWYRQDPGQGLRLIYYSQIVNDFQKGDIAEGYSVSREKKESFPLTVTSAQKNPTAFYLCASSGEGSGNSPLHFGNGTRLTVT.

The rearrangement joins TRBV5-1 to TRBJ1-2, with TRBD1 identical over 8 bases. The CDR3 extends over 14 amino acids. Germline CDR1 SGHRS, CDR2 YFSETQ. The J segment lost 4 bases and the V segment lost 4 bases, leaving 6 bases of the junction unmatched. The CDR3 region is CASSPGQGSYGYTF. Here the CDR3 DNA reads TGCGCCAGCAGCCCCGGACAGGGTAGCTATGGCTACACCTTC. Full variable domain (outside the CDR3, taken from reference TRBV5-1 and TRBJ1-2): KAGVTQTPRYLIKTRGQQVTLSCSPISGHRSVSWYQQTPGQGLQFLFEYFSETQRNKGNFPGRFSGRQFSNSRSEMNVSTLELGDSALYLCASSPGQGSYGYTFGSGTRLTVV.

A remark on this clone: The sample contains more than one DNA sequence encoding this CDR3. The chain combines TRBV2 with TRBJ1-5, with D unresolved. This CDR3 comprises 14 residues. Trimming took 4 bases from V and 6 from J, leaving 13 bases between them. Germline CDR1 is SNHLY and CDR2 is FYNNEI. This chain's CDR3 is CASSAPLEGQPQHF. As DNA, the CDR3 is TGTGCCAGCAGTGCACCCCTTGAGGGTCAGCCCCAGCATTTT.

This rearrangement joins TRBV9 to TRBJ2-7, with D perhaps TRBD2 (5 bases). Trimming removed 2 bases from V and 2 bases from J, with 14 bases in between. CDR1 is SGDLS and CDR2 is YYNGEE in the germline V gene. The length of the CDR3 is 15 residues. CDR3 sequence reads: CASSVGTAGPYEQYF. The DNA of the CDR3 is TGTGCCAGCAGCGTGGGTACTGCGGGCCCCTACGAGCAGTACTTC. Combining the CDR3 with reference TRBV9 and TRBJ2-7 gives the whole variable domain DSGVTQTPKHLITATGQRVTLRCSPRSGDLSVYWYQQSLDQGLQFLIQYYNGEERAKGNILERFSAQQFPDLHSELNLSSLELGDSALYFCASSVGTAGPYEQYFGPGTRLTVT.

V usage is TRBV2 and J usage is TRBJ1-6, with unresolved D. Germline V CDR1 and CDR2: SNHLY, FYNNEI. CDR3 size: 14 residues. V lost 3 bases and J lost 8, with 11 bases in between. The CDR3 is CASSEEGGDSPLHF. DNA of the CDR3: TGTGCCAGCAGTGAGGAGGGTGGTGATTCACCCCTCCACTTT.

The rearrangement uses TRBV15 and TRBJ1-1, with 10 bases fitting TRBD1. This CDR3 has 14 amino acids. J gave up 6 bases and V 3 bases, and 4 bases lay outside the gene matches. Germline assignment: CDR1 LNHNV and CDR2 YYDKDF (reference sequence). The CDR3 sequence: CATSRGQGKSEAFF. DNA of the CDR3: TGTGCCACCAGCAGGGGACAGGGGAAATCTGAAGCTTTCTTT.

The rearrangement links TRBV11-1 to TRBJ2-5, with 10 bases lining up with TRBD1. J was trimmed by 4 bases and V by 6 bases; bases with no gene match: 11. The CDR3 is 16 amino acids. CDR1 and CDR2 from the germline V gene are SGHAT and FQDESV (reference sequence). The chain's CDR3 is CASSDVDRGRPETQYF. The DNA of the CDR3 is TGTGCCAGCAGTGATGTCGACAGGGGGCGTCCAGAGACCCAGTACTTC.

The J gene is TRBJ2-2, the V gene TRBV24-1; 9 bases map to TRBD1. This CDR3 spans 14 amino acids. The germline gives CDR1 KGHDR, CDR2 SFDVKD. V trimming: 7 bases; J trimming: 7 bases; junction bases outside the gene matches: 6. The CDR3 sequence: CATRRTGVDGELFF. CDR3 DNA: TGTGCCACCAGAAGGACAGGGGTGGACGGGGAGCTGTTTTTT.

This clone came up a few times. The rearrangement joins TRBV14 to TRBJ2-2; D remains ambiguous. Trimming removed 4 bases from V and 5 bases from J, with 11 bases in between. This CDR3 has 14 residues. The V gene's germline CDR1 is SGHDN and CDR2 FVKESK. The CDR3, as DNA: TGTGCCAGCAGCCTCCTGGCATCGACCGGGGAGCTGTTTTTT. Protein: CASSLLASTGELFF. The full variable domain, rest sourced from reference TRBV14 and TRBJ2-2, is EAGVTQFPSHSVIEKGQTVTLRCDPISGHDNLYWYRRVMGKEIKFLLHFVKESKQDESGMPNNRFLAERTGGTYSTLKVQPAELEDSGVYFCASSLLASTGELFFGEGSRLTVL.

The rearrangement uses TRBV18 and TRBJ1-5, with D tentatively TRBD1 (5 bases). The CDR3 consists of 14 residues. V lost 2 bases to trimming and J lost 7 bases, with 12 bases between them. The V gene's germline CDR1 is KGHSH and CDR2 LQKENI. The CDR3 sequence: CASSPMGGGQPQHF. The CDR3 bases are TGTGCCAGCTCACCAATGGGGGGAGGGCAGCCCCAGCATTTT. Looking up the rest from reference TRBV18 and TRBJ1-5 gives the full variable domain: NAGVMQNPRHLVRRRGQEARLRCSPMKGHSHVYWYRQLPEEGLKFMVYLQKENIIDESGMPKERFSAEFPKEGPSILRIQQVVRGDSAAYFCASSPMGGGQPQHFGDGTRLSIL.

The rearrangement joins TRBV6-5 to TRBJ2-1, with 10 bases fitting TRBD2. The CDR3 runs to 14 residues. Trimming removed 6 bases from V and 4 bases from J; junction bases left unmatched: 3. CDR1 and CDR2 from the germline V gene are MNHEY and SVGAGI. CDR3 protein: CASRSGGGYNEQFF. CDR3 nucleotide sequence: TGTGCCAGCAGGAGCGGGGGGGGATACAATGAGCAGTTCTTC.

This chain joins TRBV7-2 and TRBJ2-2; D call uncertain. Trimming shortened V by 4 bases and J by 8 bases, and 14 bases separated the two germline ends. This CDR3 is 14 amino acids long. Germline loops: CDR1 SGHTA, CDR2 FQGNSA. In nucleotides, the CDR3 is TGTGCCAGCAGCTCCTACACGCGAGGAGGGGAGCTGTTTTTT. It translates to CASSSYTRGGELFF.

V is TRBV29-1 and J is TRBJ2-5; a weak D match, TRBD1 (6 bases). The CDR3 consists of 13 residues. The ends were cut back, 4 bases at V and 4 bases at J, with 13 bases in the middle. Germline V gene sequence: CDR1 SQVTM, CDR2 ANQGSEA. The CDR3 sequence is CSVARQERETQYF. The CDR3 nucleotides read TGCAGCGTTGCACGACAGGAAAGAGAGACCCAGTACTTC.

The chain couples TRBV2 to TRBJ2-3, with D possibly TRBD1 on 5 matching bases. Germline CDR1 and CDR2: SNHLY and FYNNEI. The CDR3 has 15 residues. Trimming took off 1 base at V and 8 bases at J, with 16 bases between the two ends. In DNA form, the CDR3 reads TGTGCCAGCAGTGAAGGTCGTTCCAGGGTTGCTACGCAGTATTTT. It translates to CASSEGRSRVATQYF. The variable domain in full, completed from reference TRBV2 and TRBJ2-3, reads EPEVTQTPSHQVTQMGQEVILRCVPISNHLYFYWYRQILGQKVEFLVSFYNNEISEKSEIFDDQFSVERPDGSNFTLKIRSTKLEDSAMYFCASSEGRSRVATQYFGPGTRLTVL.

The V and J genes are TRBV24-1 and TRBJ2-3, with D possibly being TRBD2 (5 bases). CDR1 and CDR2 (germline): KGHDR, SFDVKD. CDR3 length: 16 residues. Trimming removed 0 bases at V and 1 base at J, with 10 bases between. In nucleotides, the CDR3 is TGTGCCACCAGTGATTTGCATTGGGGAGGCACAGATACGCAGTATTTT. It translates to CATSDLHWGGTDTQYF.

The V call is TRBV11-3, the J call TRBJ2-3; D ambiguous. The CDR3 is 16 amino acids. The V end was cut by 5 bases, the J end by 0 bases, with 15 bases between. CDR1 is SGHNT, CDR2 YENEEA, per germline. The CDR3 sequence: CASSQRLAGSTDTQYF. CDR3 in DNA: TGTGCCAGCAGCCAACGGCTGGCCGGGAGCACAGATACGCAGTATTTT. Combining the CDR3 with reference TRBV11-3 and TRBJ2-3 gives the whole variable domain EAGVVQSPRYKIIEKKQPVAFWCNPISGHNTLYWYLQNLGQGPELLIRYENEEAVDDSQLPKDRFSAERLKGVDSTLKIQPAELGDSAVYLCASSQRLAGSTDTQYFGPGTRLTVL.

The J gene is TRBJ1-3, the V gene TRBV5-1, with 7 bases fitting TRBD1. The V gene end was trimmed by 4 bases and the J gene end by 1 base; junction bases not matched to a gene: 14. This CDR3 contains 18 residues. Germline CDR1 is SGHRS and CDR2 is YFSETQ. The CDR3 DNA follows: TGCGCCAGCAGCCCTTTCACACAGACAGGGATGTCTGGAAACACCATATATTTT. Its translation is CASSPFTQTGMSGNTIYF.

DNA for the CDR3: TGTGCCAGCAGCTCCCGGACAGTAACTAATGAAAAACTGTTTTTT. Translated: CASSSRTVTNEKLFF. The chain uses TRBV6-6 and TRBJ1-4, with D possibly matching TRBD1 (6 bases). Trimming removed 6 bases from V and 1 base from J, with 12 bases in between. Germline CDR1 and CDR2: MNHNY and SVGAGI (reference sequence). This CDR3 is 15 amino acids long.

V gene TRBV6-5 combines with J gene TRBJ2-4; D unresolved. In germline, CDR1 is MNHEY, CDR2 SVGAGI. CDR3 size: 12 residues. V was clipped by 0 bases and J by 7 bases, with 4 bases between them. In nucleotides, the CDR3 is TGTGCCAGCAGTTACTCTTCTAACATTCAGTACTTC. It encodes CASSYSSNIQYF.

The chain links TRBV24-1 to TRBJ2-7, with D possibly TRBD1 on 5 matching bases. The germline gives CDR1 KGHDR, CDR2 SFDVKD. Trimming took 4 bases from V and 2 from J, leaving 11 bases between them. The CDR3 runs 14 residues. CDR3 DNA: TGTGCCACCAGTGAGACAGTATTTCCCTACGAGCAGTACTTC. Encoded protein: CATSETVFPYEQYF.

The V gene is TRBV18, the J gene TRBJ1-5; no reliable D call. The CDR3 is made up of 15 amino acids. Germline-derived CDR1 and CDR2 are KGHSH and LQKENI. V lost 3 bases, J lost 11 bases, and 20 bases lay in between. CDR3 nucleotides: TGTGCCAGCTCACCTAAAAATCAGGAATTAACGGCCCAGCATTTT. As protein: CASSPKNQELTAQHF.

This clone showed up just once. V is TRBV5-6 and J is TRBJ2-3, with 11 nucleotides matching TRBD2. Germline values: CDR1 SGHDT, CDR2 YYEEEE. The CDR3 loop spans 16 amino acids. Trimming took 2 bases from V and 2 from J; bases not matched to a gene: 4. The CDR3 reads CASSFSGGAPTDTQYF. CDR3 bases: TGTGCCAGCAGCTTTAGCGGGGGGGCCCCCACAGATACGCAGTATTTT.

The chain combines TRBV18 with TRBJ1-1, with 7 bases that match TRBD1. With V trimmed by 6 bases and J by 2 bases, 3 bases remained unmatched. The V gene's germline CDR1 is KGHSH and CDR2 LQKENI. The CDR3 sequence is 13 residues long. CDR3 residues: CASSQGGNTEAFF. The CDR3, as DNA: TGTGCCAGCTCCCAGGGGGGAAACACTGAAGCTTTCTTT. The entire variable domain, with the rest obtained from reference TRBV18 and TRBJ1-1, is as follows: NAGVMQNPRHLVRRRGQEARLRCSPMKGHSHVYWYRQLPEEGLKFMVYLQKENIIDESGMPKERFSAEFPKEGPSILRIQQVVRGDSAAYFCASSQGGNTEAFFGQGTRLTVV.

V and J are TRBV5-6 and TRBJ2-7; D gene uncertain. From germline, CDR1 is SGHDT and CDR2 YYEEEE. The V gene lost 1 base and the J gene lost 0 bases, with 2 bases spanning the gap. The CDR3 extends over 12 amino acids. This CDR3 is CASSLYSYEQYF. The CDR3 DNA sequence: TGTGCCAGCAGCTTGTACTCCTACGAGCAGTACTTC.